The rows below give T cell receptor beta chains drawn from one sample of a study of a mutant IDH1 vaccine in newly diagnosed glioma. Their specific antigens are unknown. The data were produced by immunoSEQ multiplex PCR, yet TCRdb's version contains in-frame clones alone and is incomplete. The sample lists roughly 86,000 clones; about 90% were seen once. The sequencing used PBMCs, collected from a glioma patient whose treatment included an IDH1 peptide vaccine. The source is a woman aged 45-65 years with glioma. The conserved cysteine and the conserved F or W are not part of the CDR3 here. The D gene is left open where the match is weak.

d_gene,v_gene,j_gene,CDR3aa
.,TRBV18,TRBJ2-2,ASSPWADTGELF
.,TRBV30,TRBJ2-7,AWSGSGRSEQY
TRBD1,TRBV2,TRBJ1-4,ASSENRGDEKLF
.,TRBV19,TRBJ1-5,ASSIPGPVIHQH
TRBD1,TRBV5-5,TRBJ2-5,ASSLPRGRETQY
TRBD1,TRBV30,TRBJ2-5,AWDRGETQY
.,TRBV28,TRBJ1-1,ASRDPGPNTEAF
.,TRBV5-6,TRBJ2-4,ASSLAGLAKNIQY
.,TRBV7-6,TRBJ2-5,ASSFIWGVSQETQY
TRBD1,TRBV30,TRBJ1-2,AWSAGGGYT
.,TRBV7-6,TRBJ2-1,ASSLSRHYNEQF
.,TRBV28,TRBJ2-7,ASRQLLRGAADEQY
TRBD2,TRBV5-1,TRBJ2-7,ASSWALTSGSAMAY
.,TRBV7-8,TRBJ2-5,ASSLGAGLALGSQY
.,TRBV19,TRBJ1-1,ASSASGLNTEAF
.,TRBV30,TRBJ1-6,AWRLGAGGSPLH
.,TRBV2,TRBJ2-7,ASSERGGPSYEQY
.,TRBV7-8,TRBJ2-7,ASSLVYEQY
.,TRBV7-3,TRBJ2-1,ASSLNLYNEQF
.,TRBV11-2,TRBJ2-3,ASSLWRDSGTDTQY
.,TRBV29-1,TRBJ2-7,SVSGTPNSYEQY
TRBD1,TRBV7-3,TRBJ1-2,ASSLRAGGSLVNYGYT
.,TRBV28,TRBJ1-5,ASSWVSNQPQH